This entry lists 24 T cell receptor beta chains sequenced from one sample in a study of early T cells in non-severe SARS-CoV-2 infection. TCRdb reprocessed the 5' RACE reads via MiXCR and lists one record per CDR3 protein. The sample yields 74,000 or so distinct CDR3 sequences, roughly 10% seen once. The sample comprised whole blood. The receptors stem from an adult who was a healthcare worker with PCR-confirmed SARS-CoV-2 infection or an uninfected control (not recorded which).

This clonotype was recorded a few times. The chain joins TRBV12-3 or TRBV12-4 to TRBJ2-7, with a possible D match to TRBD1 (6 bases). V lost 2 bases to trimming and J lost 0 bases, with 14 bases between them. This CDR3 comprises 16 residues. CDR3 sequence (DNA): TGTGCCAGCAGTTTATATAGGACAGATTCCTCCTACGAGCAGTACTTC. It codes for CASSLYRTDSSYEQYF.

The chain combines TRBV20-1 with TRBJ2-3, with D uncertain. The germline V and J ends were trimmed by 1 base and 6 bases, with 8 bases remaining between them. The CDR3 extends over 12 amino acids. Germline V gene sequence: CDR1 DFQATT, CDR2 SNEGSKA (reference sequence). The CDR3 nucleotides read TGCAGTGCTAGAGCTATGGGGGATACGCAGTATTTT. Translated, it gives CSARAMGDTQYF.

This clonotype was seen ten or more times. The CDR3 protein is CASSRLAGRETQYF. The CDR3 DNA sequence: TGTGCCAGCAGCCGACTAGCGGGACGGGAGACCCAGTACTTC. The chain combines TRBV11-2 with TRBJ2-5; 11 nucleotides align to TRBD2. The junction had 4 bases not matched to a gene; V was cut back by 5 bases and J by 5 bases. Germline V gives CDR1 SGHAT, CDR2 FQNNGV. There are 14 residues in the CDR3.

This clonotype was found a few times. The rearrangement links TRBV4-1 to TRBJ2-4; maybe TRBD2 (5 bases). The CDR3 covers 17 residues. CDR1 and CDR2 from the germline V gene are MGHRA and YSYEKL. V shed 4 bases and J shed 8 bases, with 24 bases lying between them. CDR3 sequence reads: CASSLSPRGVGSDIQYF. In DNA form, the CDR3 reads TGCGCCAGCAGCCTTTCCCCCCGGGGAGTGGGTTCGGACATTCAGTACTTC.

Ten or more counts support this clonotype. The V gene is TRBV6-5, the J gene TRBJ1-1, with 7 positions matching TRBD1. The CDR3 spans 14 residues. The V gene end was trimmed by 0 bases and the J gene end by 6 bases; junction bases not matched to a gene: 4. CDR1 is MNHEY, CDR2 SVGAGI, per germline. The CDR3, as DNA: TGTGCCAGCAGTTACTCTAAGACAGGGCCTGAAGCTTTCTTT. The encoded protein is CASSYSKTGPEAFF.

This clonotype was recorded at least ten times. The chain carries TRBV6-2 or TRBV6-3 and TRBJ1-1; 9 bases agree with TRBD1. This CDR3 has 17 residues. J lost 3 bases, V lost 4 bases, and 12 bases had no gene match. Germline values: CDR1 MNHEY, CDR2 SVGEGT. The CDR3 reads CASSCLVWTGEDTEAFF. In DNA, the CDR3 is TGTGCCAGCAGTTGCTTGGTATGGACAGGGGAGGACACTGAAGCTTTCTTT.

This sequence joins TRBV29-1 and TRBJ2-5; D is possibly TRBD1 or TRBD2 (5 bases each). Between the trimmed V and J ends, which lost 3 bases and 1 base, there was a span of 9 bases. Germline V lookup: CDR1 SQVTM, CDR2 ANQGSEA. The CDR3 is 13 amino acids. CDR3 DNA sequence: TGCAGCGTTGAGGTGGGGGTCCAAGAGACCCAGTACTTC. As protein: CSVEVGVQETQYF.

This clonotype was seen repeatedly, ten times or more. V gene TRBV6-1 combines with J gene TRBJ2-7; D perhaps matches TRBD1 (6 bases). The ends were cut back, 6 bases at V and 3 bases at J, with 12 bases in the middle. This CDR3 region has 13 residues. Germline V gene lookup returns CDR1 MNHNS and CDR2 SASEGT. The CDR3 protein is CASRGDIDYEQYF. The CDR3 DNA follows: TGTGCCAGCAGGGGGGACATCGACTACGAGCAGTACTTC.

The chain joins TRBV23-1 to TRBJ2-1; 9 nucleotides match TRBD1. TRBV23-1 belongs to the ORF category, with a function that is uncertain. After removal of 3 bases from V and 3 bases from J, the junction contained 12 bases not matched to a gene. CDR3 size: 18 residues. The chain's CDR3 is CASSHLGRDRENYNEQFF. As DNA, the CDR3 is TGCGCCAGCAGTCATCTCGGACGGGACAGGGAAAACTACAATGAGCAGTTCTTC.

This clonotype was seen a few times. The J gene is TRBJ1-1, the V gene TRBV5-8; TRBD1 matches at 7 bases. The CDR3 sequence is 13 residues long. Germline CDR1 reads SGHTS; CDR2 reads YDEGEE. The V segment lost 5 bases and the J segment 5 bases; nucleotides outside the gene matches: 6. CDR3 nucleotide sequence: TGTGCCAGCAGTACGGACAGGAGGACTGAAGCTTTCTTT. It translates to CASSTDRRTEAFF.

In this sample, this clonotype turned up many times. This chain uses TRBV2 with TRBJ1-2; D unresolved. Germline loops: CDR1 SNHLY, CDR2 FYNNEI. This CDR3 has 13 residues. The V end was cut by 3 bases, the J end by 5 bases, with 10 bases between. Here the CDR3 reads CASSDPEMYGYTF. In DNA form, the CDR3 reads TGTGCCAGCAGTGACCCCGAAATGTATGGCTACACCTTC.

V gene TRBV10-3 combines with J gene TRBJ1-1, with TRBD1 matching over 9 bases. The CDR3 contains 14 residues. The J segment lost 1 base and the V segment lost 6 bases, leaving 3 bases of the junction unmatched. Germline V gene lookup returns CDR1 ENHRY and CDR2 SYGVKD. CDR3 amino acids: CAIRQGAENTEAFF. The DNA of the CDR3 is TGTGCCATCAGACAGGGGGCCGAGAACACTGAAGCTTTCTTT.

At least ten counts were recorded for this clonotype. The chain couples TRBV5-6 to TRBJ1-2; D is ambiguous. This CDR3 is built from 11 residues. V was pared by 1 base and J by 6 bases, with 4 bases between. In germline, CDR1 is SGHDT, CDR2 YYEEEE. As DNA, the CDR3 is TGTGCCAGCAGCTTGTGGGATGGCTACACCTTC. The encoded protein is CASSLWDGYTF. Using reference TRBV5-6 and TRBJ1-2 for the parts outside the CDR3, the full variable domain is DAGVTQSPTHLIKTRGQQVTLRCSPKSGHDTVSWYQQALGQGPQFIFQYYEEEERQRGNFPDRFSGHQFPNYSSELNVNALLLGDSALYLCASSLWDGYTFGSGTRLTVV.

This clonotype has ten or more counts. This chain connects TRBV20-1 to TRBJ1-2; possible D gene TRBD1, 6 bases. The germline CDR1 and CDR2 sequences are DFQATT and SNEGSKA (reference sequence). CDR3 size: 13 residues. Trimming cost V 1 base and J 4 bases, with 10 bases left between them. In nucleotides, the CDR3 is TGCAGTGCTAGAGTCGGGACATTCTATGGCTACACCTTC. It codes for CSARVGTFYGYTF.

This clonotype was counted many times. This chain joins TRBV28 and TRBJ1-1; D possibly corresponds to TRBD1 (5 bases). Germline CDR1 and CDR2: MDHEN and SYDVKM. The CDR3 has 13 amino acids. The ends were cut back, 7 bases at V and 4 bases at J, with 13 bases in the middle. CDR3 sequence: CASTQRGTTEAFF. The CDR3 bases are TGTGCCAGCACCCAAAGAGGGACCACTGAAGCTTTCTTT.

This clonotype was counted ten times or more. The chain uses TRBV3-1 and TRBJ1-3; D possibly corresponds to TRBD1 (6 bases). Per germline, CDR1 LGHDT and CDR2 YNNKEL (reference sequence). Trimming took off 3 bases at V and 7 bases at J, with 13 bases between the two ends. This CDR3 has 14 residues. As DNA, the CDR3 is TGTGCCAGCAGCCACGGACAGAGGCAGAACACCATATATTTT. Encoded protein: CASSHGQRQNTIYF.

The table lists this clonotype with many counts. This rearrangement joins TRBV6-6 to TRBJ2-2; D is ambiguous. CDR1 MNHNY and CDR2 SVGAGI come from the germline V gene (reference sequence). This CDR3 has 15 amino acids. Trimming took off 6 bases at V and 3 bases at J, with 14 bases between the two ends. The chain's CDR3 is CASRSGDGYTGELFF. CDR3 nucleotide sequence: TGTGCCAGCAGATCTGGAGACGGGTACACCGGGGAGCTGTTTTTT.

The sample holds a few counts of this clonotype. The J gene is TRBJ2-2, the V gene TRBV6-2 or TRBV6-3; 13 bases are shared with TRBD2. Germline CDR1 reads MNHEY; CDR2 reads SVGEGT. The CDR3 spans 19 residues. Losses at the gene ends were 2 bases for V and 4 bases for J; bases not matched to a gene: 10. The CDR3 sequence is CASSYTRTSGGEVTGELFF. In nucleotides, the CDR3 is TGTGCCAGCAGTTACACCAGGACTAGCGGGGGTGAGGTCACCGGGGAGCTGTTTTTT.

This chain joins TRBV6-5 and TRBJ1-2; maybe TRBD1 (5 bases). Germline V gives CDR1 MNHEY, CDR2 SVGAGI. The CDR3 consists of 14 residues. The V gene lost 4 bases and the J gene lost 6 bases, with 15 bases spanning the gap. The CDR3 reads CASSSPGLANGYTF. Here the CDR3 DNA reads TGTGCCAGCAGTTCTCCGGGACTGGCGAATGGCTACACCTTC.

The rearrangement joins TRBV19 to TRBJ2-2; D unresolved. Trimming left V 6 bases short and J 6 bases short, with 8 bases between. CDR1 LNHDA and CDR2 SQIVND come from the germline V gene (reference sequence). CDR3 length: 12 residues. CDR3 in amino acids: CASRNSPGELFF. CDR3 DNA: TGTGCCAGTAGAAATTCGCCCGGGGAGCTGTTTTTT.

This clonotype came up many times. V gene TRBV5-6 combines with J gene TRBJ2-1, with 10 bases lining up with TRBD2. The germline V gene encodes CDR1 SGHDT and CDR2 YYEEEE. V lost 5 bases to trimming and J lost 9 bases; unmatched junction nucleotides: 8. The CDR3 sequence is 14 residues long. CDR3 coding DNA: TGTGCCAGCAGGGACCCTAGCGGGAGTATTGAGCAGTTCTTC. It yields the protein CASRDPSGSIEQFF.

This clonotype was picked up a small number of times. The J gene is TRBJ2-3, the V gene TRBV3-1; no definite D call. V was shortened by 4 bases and J by 0 bases, with 14 bases between the two germline ends. The CDR3 extends over 16 amino acids. Germline CDR1 is LGHDT and CDR2 is YNNKEL (reference sequence). The CDR3 bases are TGTGCCAGCAGCCGCCGGTTGTTGGCTAGCACAGATACGCAGTATTTT. It yields the protein CASSRRLLASTDTQYF.

V gene TRBV5-1 combines with J gene TRBJ2-6; D might be TRBD2 (6 bases). This CDR3 has 19 residues. The V and J ends lost 0 bases and 4 bases respectively, with 20 bases between them. Germline-derived CDR1 and CDR2 are SGHRS and YFSETQ. The CDR3 sequence is CASSLDSPGGGVGANVLTF. CDR3 nucleotide sequence: TGCGCCAGCAGCTTGGATTCCCCCGGCGGAGGGGTCGGGGCCAACGTCCTGACTTTC.

The rearrangement links TRBV6-1 to TRBJ2-3; D is undetermined. This CDR3 spans 12 amino acids. From germline, CDR1 is MNHNS and CDR2 SASEGT. The ends were cut back, 6 bases at V and 2 bases at J, with 6 bases in the middle. The CDR3 region has the DNA TGTGCCAGCAGCCCGGCCACAGATACGCAGTATTTT. Protein product: CASSPATDTQYF.